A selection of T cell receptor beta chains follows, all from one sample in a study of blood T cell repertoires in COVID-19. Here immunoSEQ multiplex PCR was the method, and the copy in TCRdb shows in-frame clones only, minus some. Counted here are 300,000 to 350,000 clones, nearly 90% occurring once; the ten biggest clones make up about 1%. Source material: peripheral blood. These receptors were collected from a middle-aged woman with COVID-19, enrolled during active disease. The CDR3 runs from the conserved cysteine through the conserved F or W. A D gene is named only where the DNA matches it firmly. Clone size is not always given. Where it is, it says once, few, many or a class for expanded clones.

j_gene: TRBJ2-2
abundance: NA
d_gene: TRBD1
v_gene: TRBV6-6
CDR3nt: TGTGCCAGCAGATACCCGGAGGACAGGGGGGCCGGGGAGCTGTTTTTT
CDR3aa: CASRYPEDRGAGELFF

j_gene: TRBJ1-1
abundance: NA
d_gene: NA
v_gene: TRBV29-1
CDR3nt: TGCAGCGTTGAGAGGAAGTTGAACACTGAAGCTTTCTTT
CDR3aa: CSVERKLNTEAFF

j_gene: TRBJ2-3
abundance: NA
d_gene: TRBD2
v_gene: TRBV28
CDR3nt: TGTGCCAGCAGGGAGCGGGACACAGATACGCAGTATTTT
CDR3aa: CASRERDTDTQYF

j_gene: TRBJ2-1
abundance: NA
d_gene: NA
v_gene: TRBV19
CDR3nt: TGTGCCAGTAACCGCGGTTTAAACAATGAGCAGTTCTTC
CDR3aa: CASNRGLNNEQFF

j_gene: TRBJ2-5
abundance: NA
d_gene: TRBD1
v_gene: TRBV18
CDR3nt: TGTGCCAGCTCACGGGACAGGGGCGGAGAGACCCAGTACTTC
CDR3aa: CASSRDRGGETQYF

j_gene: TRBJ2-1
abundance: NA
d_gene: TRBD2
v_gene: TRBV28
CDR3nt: TGTGCCAGCAGTAAACCTAGCGGGGGAGGTAATGAGCAGTTCTTC
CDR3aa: CASSKPSGGGNEQFF

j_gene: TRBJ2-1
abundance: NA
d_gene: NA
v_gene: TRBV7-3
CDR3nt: TGTGCCAGCAGCCCCGGAGGTGCTGCCGCCTACAATGAGCAGTTCTTC
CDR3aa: CASSPGGAAAYNEQFF

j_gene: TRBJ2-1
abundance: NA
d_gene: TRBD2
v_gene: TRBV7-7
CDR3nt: TGTGCTAGCAGCCGCAGCCCTCGATCAGCGGGGGTAACCTACAATGAGCAGTTCTTC
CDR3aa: CASSRSPRSAGVTYNEQFF

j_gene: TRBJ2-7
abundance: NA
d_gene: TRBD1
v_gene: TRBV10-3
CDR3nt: TGTGCCATCAGTGAAGGGGGCCAACCCTACGAGCAGTACTTC
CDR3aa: CAISEGGQPYEQYF

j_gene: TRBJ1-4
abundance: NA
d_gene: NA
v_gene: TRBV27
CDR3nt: TGTGCCAGCAGTTTTGGCGGTGAAAAACTGTTTTTT
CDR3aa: CASSFGGEKLFF

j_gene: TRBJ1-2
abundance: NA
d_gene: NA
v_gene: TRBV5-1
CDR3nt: TGCGCCAGCAGCTTGGACAGATATGGCTACACCTTC
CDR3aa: CASSLDRYGYTF

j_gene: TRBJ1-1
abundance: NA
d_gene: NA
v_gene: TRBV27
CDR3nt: TGTGCCAGCAGTTTTCGACGGGACACTGAAGCTTTCTTT
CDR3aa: CASSFRRDTEAFF

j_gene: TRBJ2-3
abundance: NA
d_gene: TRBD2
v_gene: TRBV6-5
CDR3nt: TGTGCCAGCAGTAAAACGACTAGCTCTCAGCAGTATTTT
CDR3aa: CASSKTTSSQQYF

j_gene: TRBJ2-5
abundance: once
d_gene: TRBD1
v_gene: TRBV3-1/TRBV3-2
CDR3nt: TGTGCCAGCAGCCAGCGAACCGGGACAGGGGACGAGACCCAGTACTTC
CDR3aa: CASSQRTGTGDETQYF

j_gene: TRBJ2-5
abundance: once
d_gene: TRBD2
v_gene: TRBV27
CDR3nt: TGTGCCAGCAGTTTACAGGGAGGGTTTGCGGAGACCCAGTACTTC
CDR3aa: CASSLQGGFAETQYF